One sample yielded the 26 T cell receptor beta chains listed below, sequenced in a study of cytomegalovirus exposure and HLA in healthy donors. PCR amplification relied on 60 Vbeta primers (plus 13 Jbeta primers). Sequencing was performed with immunoSEQ multiplex PCR; in TCRdb, only in-frame clones are kept and a portion is missing. In the table there are roughly 100,000 clones, roughly 76% of which are singletons. Sample: PBMCs. Receptors were obtained from a woman between 45 and 65 years old in good health and CMV-seropositive.

The chain links TRBV27 to TRBJ1-3, with TRBD1 matching over 8 bases. The CDR3 is 14 residues long. V dropped 3 bases and J dropped 11; count of bases not matched to a gene: 9. Germline CDR1 is MNHEY and CDR2 is SMNVEV (reference sequence). CDR3 region: CASSFHRGGGPIYF. CDR3 in DNA: TGTGCCAGCAGTTTCCACAGGGGGGGTGGACCCATATATTTT.

The chain is built from TRBV11-2 and TRBJ1-1; D gene unclear. The CDR3 spans 11 residues. V was cut by 3 bases and J by 5 bases, with 4 bases left in between. The germline CDR1 and CDR2 sequences are SGHAT and FQNNGV. The CDR3 sequence is CASSFLTEAFF. The CDR3 DNA is TGTGCCAGCAGCTTCCTAACTGAAGCTTTCTTT.

This clone was seen more than once but under ten times. This chain joins TRBV7-9 and TRBJ1-2; D might be TRBD1 (6 bases). The germline gives CDR1 SEHNR, CDR2 FQNEAQ (reference sequence). The V gene lost 5 bases and the J gene lost 2 bases, with 18 bases spanning the gap. The length of the CDR3 is 16 residues. The CDR3, as DNA: TGTGCCAGCAGCCCGTCGTTCGGCAGGGGAAACTATGGCTACACCTTC. This codes for CASSPSFGRGNYGYTF. Together with reference TRBV7-9 and TRBJ1-2, the CDR3 gives the full variable domain: DTGVSQNPRHKITKRGQNVTFRCDPISEHNRLYWYRQTLGQGPEFLTYFQNEAQLEKSRLLSDRFSAERPKGSFSTLEIQRTEQGDSAMYLCASSPSFGRGNYGYTFGSGTRLTVV.

V and J are TRBV13 and TRBJ2-7; maybe TRBD2 (6 bases). V was shortened by 3 bases and J by 1 base, with 7 bases between the two germline ends. The CDR3 is made up of 13 amino acids. CDR1 and CDR2 (germline): PRHDT, FYEKMQ (reference sequence). The chain's CDR3 is CASSFRGSYEQYF. The CDR3 DNA sequence: TGTGCCAGCAGCTTCCGGGGGTCCTACGAGCAGTACTTC.

The chain couples TRBV9 to TRBJ1-1; possible D gene TRBD1, 5 bases. CDR3 length equals 17 residues. V was pared by 1 base and J by 0 bases, with 16 bases between. Germline CDR1 and CDR2: SGDLS and YYNGEE. CDR3 sequence: CASSVFVRGSVNTEAFF. CDR3 nucleotide sequence: TGTGCCAGCAGCGTATTCGTTCGGGGGAGCGTGAACACTGAAGCTTTCTTT. Variable domain in full (rest from reference TRBV9 and TRBJ1-1): DSGVTQTPKHLITATGQRVTLRCSPRSGDLSVYWYQQSLDQGLQFLIQYYNGEERAKGNILERFSAQQFPDLHSELNLSSLELGDSALYFCASSVFVRGSVNTEAFFGQGTRLTVV.

This chain connects TRBV9 to TRBJ2-1; TRBD2 matches 9 bases. The CDR3 length is 16 residues. V shed 0 bases, J shed 8 bases, and the junction held 9 bases outside the gene matches. The germline gives CDR1 SGDLS, CDR2 YYNGEE. In DNA form, the CDR3 reads TGTGCCAGCAGCGTAGGTGATGCGGGGGGGCGGGATGAGCAGTTCTTC. Its protein is CASSVGDAGGRDEQFF.

The sample holds a few counts of this clone. The chain combines TRBV6-1 with TRBJ1-2; no definite D call. The CDR3 runs 13 residues. In germline, CDR1 is MNHNS, CDR2 SASEGT. Trimming removed 1 base from V and 4 bases from J, with 7 bases in between. The DNA for the CDR3 is TGTGCCAGCAGTGAAGTTTCTCTCTATGGCTACACCTTC. Its protein is CASSEVSLYGYTF.

This clone turned up a few times. The CDR3 DNA reads TGTGCCTGGAGTGCCAGTTGGGGACAGGGCCTCACTGAAGCTTTCTTT. The encoded protein is CAWSASWGQGLTEAFF. The V gene is TRBV30, the J gene TRBJ1-1, with 9 bases lining up with TRBD1. This CDR3 has 16 amino acids. Unmatched junction bases numbered 10, after V lost 1 base and J lost 4 bases. Germline CDR1 reads GTSNPN; CDR2 reads SVGIG (reference sequence).

The chain employs TRBV5-1 and TRBJ2-7; 12 nucleotides align to TRBD2. Germline V gives CDR1 SGHRS, CDR2 YFSETQ. The length of the CDR3 is 15 residues. V trimming: 1 base; J trimming: 4 bases; junction bases outside the gene matches: 3. CDR3 nucleotide sequence: TGCGCCAGCAGCTTGTCAGGGACTAGCGGGTACGAGCAGTACTTC. Translated: CASSLSGTSGYEQYF.

J is TRBJ1-5 and V is TRBV6-1; tentative D call: TRBD1 (5 bases). V was shortened by 2 bases and J by 6 bases, with 14 bases between the two germline ends. Germline CDR1 is MNHNS and CDR2 is SASEGT. The CDR3 covers 15 residues. The CDR3 DNA reads as TGTGCCAGCAGTGAACTTGGGGCCCTCAGTCAGCCCCAGCATTTT. Translating it yields CASSELGALSQPQHF.

The V gene is TRBV7-2, the J gene TRBJ2-5, with D maybe TRBD1 (6 bases). From germline, CDR1 is SGHTA and CDR2 FQGNSA. The V gene lost 7 bases and the J gene lost 1 base, with 13 bases spanning the gap. The CDR3 sequence is 14 residues long. CDR3 nucleotide sequence: TGTGCCAGCACCCCAGGGACATTCCAAGAGACCCAGTACTTC. Protein: CASTPGTFQETQYF.

This chain links TRBV9 with TRBJ1-1; the match to TRBD1 covers 7 bases. Germline trimming cut 0 bases from V and 8 bases from J; bases unmatched to any gene: 7. Germline V gene sequence: CDR1 SGDLS, CDR2 YYNGEE. The CDR3 is 14 residues long. CDR3 DNA sequence: TGTGCCAGCAGCGTAGGTCCAGGGGGTGTAGAAGCTTTCTTT. It specifies CASSVGPGGVEAFF.

V gene TRBV4-1 combines with J gene TRBJ1-6; TRBD1 is a possible D gene (5 bases). The ends were cut back, 0 bases at V and 6 bases at J, with 18 bases in the middle. CDR3 length: 18 amino acids. In germline, CDR1 is MGHRA, CDR2 YSYEKL. CDR3 region: CASSQEVSLGHLNSPLHF. The CDR3 DNA reads TGCGCCAGCAGCCAAGAGGTTTCGCTAGGACACCTTAATTCACCCCTCCACTTT.

The chain is built from TRBV6-5 and TRBJ1-1; 7 bases align to TRBD1. This CDR3 comprises 13 residues. CDR1 and CDR2 from the germline V gene are MNHEY and SVGAGI. J was trimmed by 5 bases and V by 5 bases; bases with no gene match: 5. CDR3 protein: CASSNPGGTEAFF. CDR3 nucleotides: TGTGCCAGCAGTAATCCAGGGGGTACTGAAGCTTTCTTT.

V is TRBV14 and J is TRBJ1-2, with D tentatively TRBD1 (6 bases). The CDR3 totals 15 residues. Germline-derived CDR1 and CDR2 are SGHDN and FVKESK. The V and J ends lost 1 base and 0 bases respectively, with 9 bases between them. The CDR3 DNA reads as TGTGCCAGCAGCCAAGGGACAGAAGCTAACTATGGCTACACCTTC. Protein product: CASSQGTEANYGYTF.

This clone was counted only a few times. This chain joins TRBV5-5 and TRBJ1-3; D not resolved. Germline V gives CDR1 SGHKS, CDR2 YYEKEE (reference sequence). The CDR3 length is 15 residues. The germline V and J ends were trimmed by 0 bases and 0 bases, with 7 bases remaining between them. As DNA, the CDR3 is TGTGCCAGCAGCTTGGCCCCTCTCTCTGGAAACACCATATATTTT. This encodes CASSLAPLSGNTIYF. Full variable domain (outside the CDR3, taken from reference TRBV5-5 and TRBJ1-3): DAGVTQSPTHLIKTRGQQVTLRCSPISGHKSVSWYQQVLGQGPQFIFQYYEKEERGRGNFPDRFSARQFPNYSSELNVNALLLGDSALYLCASSLAPLSGNTIYFGEGSWLTVV.

V is TRBV30 and J is TRBJ1-6, with 7 bases fitting TRBD1. The junction had 4 bases not matched to a gene; V was cut back by 2 bases and J by 6 bases. This CDR3 comprises 14 residues. The germline V gene encodes CDR1 GTSNPN and CDR2 SVGIG (reference sequence). The CDR3 loop reads CAWSTGTVNSPLHF. For the CDR3, the DNA is TGTGCCTGGAGTACCGGGACAGTTAATTCACCCCTCCACTTT.

The chain employs TRBV30 and TRBJ2-3, with D unresolved. Looked up from germline, CDR1 is GTSNPN and CDR2 is SVGIG (reference sequence). This CDR3 contains 12 residues. Trimming pared 4 bases from V and 4 bases from J, leaving 9 bases between. DNA of the CDR3: TGTGCCTGGAAAGCTCTCGCAGATACGCAGTATTTT. This sequence encodes CAWKALADTQYF.

As to this clone: The same CDR3 arises from other DNA sequences in this sample as well. V and J are TRBV19 and TRBJ2-7; tentative D call: TRBD1 (5 bases). Germline CDR1 is LNHDA and CDR2 is SQIVND (reference sequence). V lost 5 bases to trimming and J lost 0 bases, with 17 bases between them. The length of the CDR3 is 16 residues. The CDR3 nucleotides are TGTGCCAGTAGTTCCGATAGTCAGGGATTCTCCTACGAGCAGTACTTC. Protein product: CASSSDSQGFSYEQYF.

This clone occurred once. The CDR3 reads CASGHIVRTYEQYF. The CDR3 nucleotides read TGTGCCAGCGGACACATCGTACGAACCTACGAGCAGTACTTC. V gene TRBV27 combines with J gene TRBJ2-7, with D possibly TRBD1 on 5 matching bases. The CDR3 length is 14 residues. CDR1 and CDR2 (germline): MNHEY, SMNVEV (reference sequence). The V gene lost 8 bases and the J gene lost 2 bases, with 16 bases spanning the gap.

The chain is built from TRBV30 and TRBJ2-4, with D uncertain. Germline lookup yields CDR1 GTSNPN and CDR2 SVGIG (reference sequence). CDR3 length equals 14 residues. V shed 2 bases and J shed 6 bases, with 14 bases lying between them. For the CDR3, the DNA is TGTGCCTGGAGTCGTAGTCTCGACTTAAACATTCAGTACTTC. Amino acids: CAWSRSLDLNIQYF.

Concerning this clone itself: The sample carries other DNA sequences with the same CDR3. The chain employs TRBV7-3 and TRBJ2-1, with TRBD2 matching over 15 bases. The CDR3 is 17 amino acids. V lost 0 bases and J lost 4; bases outside the gene matches: 1. The germline gives CDR1 SGHTA, CDR2 FQGTGA. As DNA, the CDR3 is TGTGCCAGCAGCTTAACGGGACTAGCGGGGGGATACAATGAGCAGTTCTTC. Translated, it gives CASSLTGLAGGYNEQFF.

This chain links TRBV7-9 with TRBJ2-7; D might be TRBD1 (6 bases). V gave up 4 bases and J gave up 3 bases, with 16 bases separating them. This CDR3 comprises 15 residues. Germline V CDR1 and CDR2: SEHNR, FQNEAQ (reference sequence). The CDR3 here is CASSSPWQGNYEQYF. CDR3 bases: TGTGCCAGCAGCTCACCATGGCAGGGGAACTACGAGCAGTACTTC.

V usage is TRBV5-4 and J usage is TRBJ1-1; 7 bases agree with TRBD1. The CDR3 runs 13 residues. With 4 bases clipped from V and 4 bases from J, the junction kept 4 bases outside the gene matches. CDR1 SGHNT and CDR2 YYREEE come from the germline V gene (reference sequence). This chain's CDR3 is CASSQPGGTEAFF. CDR3 DNA sequence: TGTGCCAGCAGCCAGCCAGGGGGCACTGAAGCTTTCTTT.

The chain couples TRBV5-4 to TRBJ2-1; 7 nucleotides match TRBD1. Germline V gene lookup returns CDR1 SGHNT and CDR2 YYREEE (reference sequence). The V gene end was trimmed by 0 bases and the J gene end by 0 bases; junction bases not matched to a gene: 3. The CDR3 totals 16 residues. DNA of the CDR3: TGTGCCAGCAGCTTGGGATCAGGGGGCTCCTACAATGAGCAGTTCTTC. Residues: CASSLGSGGSYNEQFF.

This clone occurred a few times. V gene TRBV7-2 combines with J gene TRBJ2-7; no clear D gene. Germline CDR1 SGHTA, CDR2 FQGNSA. This CDR3 region has 14 residues. V shed 3 bases and J shed 3 bases, with 12 bases lying between them. For the CDR3, the DNA is TGTGCCAGCAGCTTGGCGTCCCCGGGCTACGAGCAGTACTTC. Translation gives CASSLASPGYEQYF. The whole variable domain, filled in from reference TRBV7-2 and TRBJ2-7, reads GAGVSQSPSNKVTEKGKDVELRCDPISGHTALYWYRQSLGQGLEFLIYFQGNSAPDKSGLPSDRFSAERTGGSVSTLTIQRTQQEDSAVYLCASSLASPGYEQYFGPGTRLTVT.